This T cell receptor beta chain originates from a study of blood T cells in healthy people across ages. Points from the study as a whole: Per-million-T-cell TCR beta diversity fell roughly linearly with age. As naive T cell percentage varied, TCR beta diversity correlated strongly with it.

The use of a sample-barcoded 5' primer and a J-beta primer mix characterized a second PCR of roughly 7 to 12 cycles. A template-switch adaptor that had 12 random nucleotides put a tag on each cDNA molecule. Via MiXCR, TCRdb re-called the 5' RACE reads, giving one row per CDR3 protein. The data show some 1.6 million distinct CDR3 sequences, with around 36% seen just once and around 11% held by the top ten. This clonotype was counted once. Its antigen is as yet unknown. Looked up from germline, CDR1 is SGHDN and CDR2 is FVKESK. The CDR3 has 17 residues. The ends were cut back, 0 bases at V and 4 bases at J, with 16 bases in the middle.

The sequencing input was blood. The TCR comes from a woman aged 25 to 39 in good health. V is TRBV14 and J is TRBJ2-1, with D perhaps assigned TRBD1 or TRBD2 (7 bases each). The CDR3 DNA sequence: TGTGCCAGCAGCCAAGAAGGATCCAGGGGGGGGTACAATGAGCAGTTCTTC. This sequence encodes CASSQEGSRGGYNEQFF.